This T cell receptor (beta chain) was sequenced in a study of cytomegalovirus exposure and HLA in healthy donors. Study-wide results and caveats: The authors assumed roughly uniform sequencing depth across donors for presence/absence analyses. Most sequenced TCRs were rare (though some public TCRs occurred in many donors). When analyzed later, a missense DCLRE1C variant was found to be linked to TCR beta V- and J-gene trimming.

Notes on this clone: As yet, its antigen is unknown.

This CDR3 is built from 17 residues. Trimming cost V 3 bases and J 0 bases; bases outside gene matches: 6. Germline CDR1 is MNHNS and CDR2 is SASEGT. Use of 60 Vbeta and 13 Jbeta primers characterized the PCR. Profiling relied on immunoSEQ multiplex PCR, and the TCRdb table lists in-frame clones only, not all of them. Of some 160,000 clones in the sample, 80% to 85% were seen once. This TCR derives from a male donor in good health and CMV-seronegative. The rearrangement links TRBV6-1 to TRBJ1-2, with TRBD1 matching over 11 bases. Input material: PBMCs. The CDR3 reads CASSDPGQGGSNYGYTF. The CDR3 coding sequence is TGTGCCAGCAGTGACCCGGGACAGGGGGGGTCTAACTATGGCTACACCTTC.